Below, 18 T cell receptor beta chains from the same sample are listed, as sequenced in a study of identical twins. TCRdb called the 5' RACE reads again in MiXCR, with one record for every CDR3 protein. The sample yields some 320,000 distinct CDR3 sequences, around 12% seen once. These data were also filed under a second study, of yellow fever vaccine responses in identical twins.

The source material was CD8+ T cells sorted from blood. The receptor source for this set is a woman aged 18-29 years in good health.

This clonotype was counted many times. J is TRBJ2-5 and V is TRBV5-1; 11 bases are shared with TRBD1. The CDR3 is made up of 19 amino acids. The J segment lost 5 bases and the V segment lost 1 base, leaving 16 bases of the junction unmatched. Germline V gene lookup returns CDR1 SGHRS and CDR2 YFSETQ. CDR3 residues: CASSLSGTGGAWRPETQYF. The CDR3 coding sequence is TGCGCCAGCAGCTTGTCCGGGACAGGGGGTGCGTGGCGTCCTGAGACCCAGTACTTC.

This chain links TRBV5-6 with TRBJ1-5; the D is unclear. The CDR3 covers 14 residues. V was shortened by 0 bases and J by 3 bases, with 7 bases between the two germline ends. CDR1 is SGHDT, CDR2 YYEEEE, per germline. CDR3 protein: CASSLDGNNQPQHF. The CDR3 coding sequence is TGTGCCAGCAGCTTGGATGGGAACAATCAGCCCCAGCATTTT.

This clonotype was seen at least ten times. The V and J genes are TRBV2 and TRBJ2-1; 11 positions agree with TRBD2. Trimming cost V 4 bases and J 5 bases; bases outside gene matches: 4. CDR1 is SNHLY and CDR2 is FYNNEI in the germline V gene. The CDR3 extends over 15 amino acids. The CDR3 reads CASSVLSGGDNEQFF. CDR3 nucleotide sequence: TGTGCCAGCAGTGTCCTTAGCGGGGGGGACAATGAGCAGTTCTTC.

This clonotype occurred a few times. The V gene is TRBV6-1, the J gene TRBJ2-7, with 9 positions matching TRBD2. Germline CDR1 MNHNS, CDR2 SASEGT. This CDR3 contains 16 residues. Trimming took 5 bases from V and 3 from J; bases not matched to a gene: 11. CDR3 amino acids: CASSPTTSGTLYEQYF. In DNA, the CDR3 is TGTGCCAGCAGTCCAACGACTAGCGGAACTCTCTACGAGCAGTACTTC.

V is TRBV7-9 and J is TRBJ2-7; TRBD1 agrees at 8 bases. This CDR3 contains 15 residues. Germline CDR1 and CDR2: SEHNR and FQNEAQ (reference sequence). Losses at the gene ends were 4 bases for V and 7 bases for J; bases not matched to a gene: 12. CDR3 DNA sequence: TGTGCCAGCAGCTCCACAGGGACAGGTTCCAGGGAGCAGTACTTC. Its translation: CASSSTGTGSREQYF.

This chain links TRBV9 with TRBJ1-2; D remains unclear. CDR3 size: 10 residues. V lost 4 bases and J lost 8, with 6 bases in between. Germline V lookup: CDR1 SGDLS, CDR2 YYNGEE. The CDR3 nucleotides are TGTGCCAGCAGCAGGGAGGGCTACACCTTC. Translated, it gives CASSREGYTF.

The chain combines TRBV11-3 with TRBJ2-7, with a possible D match to TRBD1 (5 bases). Germline CDR1 SGHNT, CDR2 YENEEA. Deletions cut 1 base from V and 3 bases from J, with 10 bases between. The CDR3 is 14 amino acids. CDR3 DNA: TGTGCCAGCAGCTTAGGGACAACTTTCTACGAGCAGTACTTC. This gives the protein CASSLGTTFYEQYF.

This clonotype turned up a few times. The V call is TRBV2, the J call TRBJ2-1; 12 bases are a match to TRBD2. CDR3 length equals 15 residues. Trimming at V came to 3 bases and at J to 4 bases, leaving 1 base not matched to a gene. CDR1 is SNHLY and CDR2 is FYNNEI in the germline V gene. The CDR3 loop is CASSEGTSGYNEQFF. The CDR3, as DNA: TGTGCCAGCAGTGAGGGGACTAGCGGGTACAATGAGCAGTTCTTC.

The chain recombines TRBV6-1 with TRBJ2-1; possible D gene TRBD2, 6 bases. Trimming removed 4 bases from V and 3 bases from J, with 13 bases in between. The CDR3 extends over 15 amino acids. CDR1 is MNHNS, CDR2 SASEGT, per germline. This CDR3 is CASSGHEGGYNEQFF. The DNA for the CDR3 is TGTGCCAGCAGTGGCCATGAGGGAGGCTACAATGAGCAGTTCTTC.

This clonotype was found a few times. The V call is TRBV6-1, the J call TRBJ2-3; a weak D match, TRBD2 (5 bases). Germline-derived CDR1 and CDR2 are MNHNS and SASEGT. There are 14 residues in the CDR3. Between the trimmed V and J ends, which lost 8 bases and 2 bases, there was a span of 14 bases. CDR3 DNA: TGTGCCAGCTATAGGCAGAGGGTCACAGATACGCAGTATTTT. It encodes CASYRQRVTDTQYF.

The chain couples TRBV7-9 to TRBJ2-1; perhaps TRBD2 as D (6 bases). This CDR3 has 16 residues. CDR1 SEHNR and CDR2 FQNEAQ come from the germline V gene (reference sequence). V dropped 2 bases and J dropped 8 bases, with 19 bases sitting between them. For the CDR3, the DNA is TGTGCCAGCAGCTTATCACGGGGGTACAGATTCGATGAGCAGTTCTTC. It yields the protein CASSLSRGYRFDEQFF. The full variable domain, its missing parts supplied by reference TRBV7-9 and TRBJ2-1, is DTGVSQNPRHKITKRGQNVTFRCDPISEHNRLYWYRQTLGQGPEFLTYFQNEAQLEKSRLLSDRFSAERPKGSFSTLEIQRTEQGDSAMYLCASSLSRGYRFDEQFFGPGTRLTVL.

This clonotype was counted between two and nine times. The chain is built from TRBV5-4 and TRBJ2-3; 10 bases align to TRBD2. V gave up 0 bases and J gave up 0 bases; unmatched junction bases: 19. CDR1 and CDR2 from the germline V gene are SGHNT and YYREEE (reference sequence). This CDR3 has 22 amino acids. CDR3 sequence: CASSLDPPESSGGPYSTDTQYF. The CDR3 nucleotides read TGTGCCAGCAGCTTGGACCCACCGGAATCTAGCGGGGGACCTTATAGCACAGATACGCAGTATTTT.

This clonotype was observed many times. The chain joins TRBV12-3 or TRBV12-4 to TRBJ1-4, with D possibly matching TRBD1 (5 bases). V was shortened by 8 bases and J by 0 bases, with 22 bases between the two germline ends. The CDR3 is 18 amino acids. The chain's CDR3 is CASQTAGGRGATNEKLFF. The CDR3 DNA reads TGTGCCAGCCAGACGGCGGGGGGAAGGGGTGCAACTAATGAAAAACTGTTTTTT.

This clonotype was detected only a few times. The chain joins TRBV5-6 to TRBJ1-5; a possible D gene is TRBD1 (5 bases). Germline assignment: CDR1 SGHDT and CDR2 YYEEEE. Between the trimmed V and J ends, which lost 3 bases and 3 bases, there was a span of 7 bases. The CDR3 totals 13 residues. CDR3 bases: TGTGCCAGCAGCTACGGGACCAATCAGCCCCAGCATTTT. The encoded protein is CASSYGTNQPQHF.

There are many counts of this clonotype. The rearrangement links TRBV7-9 to TRBJ2-2; D remains ambiguous. The germline V gene encodes CDR1 SEHNR and CDR2 FQNEAQ (reference sequence). Trimming removed 0 bases from V and 2 bases from J, with 4 bases in between. CDR3 length: 14 amino acids. For the CDR3, the DNA is TGTGCCAGCAGCTTAGCTAGAAACACCGGGGAGCTGTTTTTT. This codes for CASSLARNTGELFF.

This clonotype came up a few times. CDR3 region: CASSLTSGSRETQYF. Written as DNA, the CDR3 is TGTGCCAGCAGCTTGACTAGCGGGAGTCGGGAGACCCAGTACTTC. V usage is TRBV7-3 and J usage is TRBJ2-5; the match to TRBD2 covers 12 bases. Germline CDR1 is SGHTA and CDR2 is FQGTGA. The V gene end was trimmed by 3 bases and the J gene end by 5 bases; junction bases not matched to a gene: 4. This CDR3 is 15 amino acids long.

CDR3: CASSGGQMNYGYTF. DNA for the CDR3: TGTGCCAGCAGTGGGGGACAGATGAACTATGGCTACACCTTC. The gene calls are TRBV25-1 and TRBJ1-2, with 7 bases matching TRBD1. V shed 4 bases, J shed 2 bases, and the junction held 4 bases outside the gene matches. Germline values: CDR1 MGHDK, CDR2 SYGVNS. The CDR3 is 14 amino acids.

V gene TRBV25-1 combines with J gene TRBJ2-2; no clear D. The CDR3 sequence is 12 residues long. Trimming shortened V by 4 bases and J by 6 bases, and 6 bases separated the two germline ends. Germline V gene sequence: CDR1 MGHDK, CDR2 SYGVNS. The CDR3 sequence is CASSAIAGELFF. CDR3 DNA: TGTGCCAGCAGTGCTATCGCCGGGGAGCTGTTTTTT.